This TCR beta chain emerged from a study of cytomegalovirus exposure and HLA in healthy donors (TCRdb year 2017). With respect to the entire study: According to a later analysis, the roughly 120 validation repertoires were produced on the same platform as the roughly 720 repertoires of the first cohort. The study combined high-throughput TCR immunosequencing, statistical association of individual TCRs with disease status, and machine learning to predict cytomegalovirus infection status. The study aimed to test whether signatures of past pathogen exposure could be identified by cataloging public T cell receptors. Besides the first cohort of 550 to 750 subjects, a separate validation cohort made up of 90 to 150 different subjects was used. The study at large found these results: A few of the identified cytomegalovirus-associated TCR beta chains were confirmed in vitro to be specific for cytomegalovirus antigens. In a later analysis, TCRs clustered in the first cohort were found to also tend to co-occur in the 130 or so validation repertoires, with about 94% of cluster scores above 0. The authors suggested that the approach could potentially be extended to other disease states and immunological phenotypes. The study listed 164 TCR beta chains as associated with cytomegalovirus. Cytomegalovirus status was reported to be diagnosed by the classifier with high specificity and sensitivity in both the original and validation cohorts. Across donors, most TCR sequences were observed very rarely, whereas some public TCRs were present in many individuals. A later analysis lacked HLA typing for the validation cohort, so it scored co-occurrence in that cohort across all 120 repertoires.

The library was prepared using the immunoSEQ multiplex PCR assay. Per the authors' processing: A statistical classification framework was built to diagnose cytomegalovirus status from the catalog of TCR beta chain sequences. TCRdb mirrors the immuneACCESS table, restricted to in-frame sequences. Some clones are absent from its copies; in checked studies, under half trace to an unresolved V gene, and the reason for the others is unknown. The V and J calls and the clone size are those of that table, but D and trimming were determined from the DNA. Across this sample there are 110,000 to 150,000 clones, with about 95% seen only once. Less than 2% of the sample rests with the top ten. V and J are trimmed by 1 base and 0 bases, and the gene matches miss 1 base of the junction. CDR1 SNHLY and CDR2 FYNNEI are derived from the germline V gene. The cysteine opens and the phenylalanine closes a CDR3 of 17 amino acids. Just CDR3 DNA is preserved here, 51 bases in frame from base 1.

As concerns this clone: Its antigen is currently not known. Base quality data are lacking; no much larger clone is found one base away.

The donors were included in the validation cohort of around 120 subjects, a group kept apart from the roughly 690-subject first cohort. Sequencing was performed on PBMCs. This receptor was identified in a man aged 18 to 35 in good health and CMV-seropositive. The rearrangement combines TRBV2 with TRBJ2-6; 9 central bases correspond to TRBD1. The CDR3 reads as follows: CASSEVTGGSGANVLTF. The nucleotides read TGTGCCAGCAGTGAAGTGACAGGGGGCTCTGGGGCCAACGTCCTGACTTTC.